The rows below give T cell receptor beta chains drawn from one sample of a study of CD8+ T cells in alopecia areata. TCRdb's copy holds only in-frame clones and misses some; the assay was immunoSEQ multiplex PCR. The sample yields around 150,000 clones, 50% to 65% seen once. Sequenced material: CD4+ T cells sorted from blood, taken at week 24, from a patient treated with tofacitinib. The receptors stem from a human donor with alopecia areata. The CDR3 runs from the conserved cysteine through the conserved F or W. A D gene is named only where the DNA matches it firmly. Size is stated for part of the rows, as once, few or many counts, or as a class when the clone is expanded.

V	D	J	size	CDR3	DNA
TRBV5-1	NA	TRBJ2-3	NA	CASSIADTQYF	TGCGCCAGCAGCATCGCCGATACGCAGTATTTT
TRBV27	TRBD2	TRBJ2-4	NA	CASTKLGGKSWYF	TGTGCCAGCACCAAACTCGGGGGGAAGAGTTGGTACTTC
TRBV29-1	TRBD2	TRBJ2-7	NA	CSVTTSGLYEQYF	TGCAGCGTCACGACTAGCGGACTCTACGAGCAGTACTTC
TRBV1	NA	TRBJ2-7	few	CTSSPILPLGEQYF	TGCACCAGCAGCCCAATACTCCCTCTGGGCGAGCAGTACTTC
TRBV7-9	NA	TRBJ2-2	NA	CASSFSVDTGELFF	TGTGCCAGCAGCTTTTCGGTCGACACCGGGGAGCTGTTTTTT
TRBV29-1	NA	TRBJ1-2	NA	CSVPSATGLYGYTF	TGCAGCGTCCCCTCCGCCACAGGACTCTATGGCTACACCTTC
TRBV5-1	NA	TRBJ2-1	few	CASSRGNEQFF	TGCGCCAGCAGTCGTGGCAATGAGCAGTTCTTC
TRBV4-1	NA	TRBJ2-5	NA	CASSQVQAVGETQYF	TGCGCCAGCAGCCAAGTTCAAGCAGTAGGGGAGACCCAGTACTTC
TRBV27	NA	TRBJ1-5	NA	CASSFCNQPQHF	TGTGCCAGCAGTTTTTGCAATCAGCCCCAGCATTTT
TRBV29-1	NA	TRBJ1-1	NA	CSVDSRATNTEAFF	TGCAGCGTTGACTCTCGGGCCACGAACACTGAAGCTTTCTTT
TRBV19	NA	TRBJ1-6	few	CASSTGHSPLHF	TGTGCCAGTAGTACCGGTCATTCACCCCTCCACTTT
TRBV18	NA	TRBJ2-1	NA	CASSPSGTNEQFF	TGTGCCAGCTCACCATCCGGGACTAATGAGCAGTTCTTC
TRBV6-5	NA	TRBJ1-4	few	CASSYGINEKLFF	TGTGCCAGCAGTTACGGGATTAATGAAAAACTGTTTTTT
TRBV7-6	NA	TRBJ2-5	once	CASTLTWGGRVETQYF	TGTGCCAGCACCCTTACCTGGGGGGGGCGAGTGGAGACCCAGTACTTC
TRBV29-1	TRBD1	TRBJ2-7	few	CSVGTGGLGEQYF	TGCAGCGTGGGGACAGGGGGCCTTGGTGAGCAGTACTTC
TRBV5-6	NA	TRBJ2-2	NA	CASSLDSHGGELFF	TGTGCCAGCAGCTTGGACTCCCATGGTGGGGAGCTGTTTTTT
TRBV11-1	NA	TRBJ2-1	many	CASSFQNEQFF	TGTGCCAGCAGCTTCCAGAATGAGCAGTTCTTC
TRBV29-1	TRBD1	TRBJ2-7	NA	CSVEDRAWGFEQYF	TGCAGCGTTGAGGACAGGGCCTGGGGGTTCGAGCAGTACTTC
TRBV27	NA	TRBJ2-5	NA	CASRGFGETQYF	TGTGCCAGCAGAGGTTTTGGAGAGACCCAGTACTTC
TRBV30	TRBD1	TRBJ1-5	NA	CAWSVRQGVSDQPQHF	TGTGCCTGGAGCGTAAGACAGGGGGTGTCGGATCAGCCCCAGCATTTT
TRBV7-2	NA	TRBJ2-3	NA	CASSFTTGLKTQYF	TGTGCCAGCAGCTTTACTACCGGACTGAAAACGCAGTATTTT